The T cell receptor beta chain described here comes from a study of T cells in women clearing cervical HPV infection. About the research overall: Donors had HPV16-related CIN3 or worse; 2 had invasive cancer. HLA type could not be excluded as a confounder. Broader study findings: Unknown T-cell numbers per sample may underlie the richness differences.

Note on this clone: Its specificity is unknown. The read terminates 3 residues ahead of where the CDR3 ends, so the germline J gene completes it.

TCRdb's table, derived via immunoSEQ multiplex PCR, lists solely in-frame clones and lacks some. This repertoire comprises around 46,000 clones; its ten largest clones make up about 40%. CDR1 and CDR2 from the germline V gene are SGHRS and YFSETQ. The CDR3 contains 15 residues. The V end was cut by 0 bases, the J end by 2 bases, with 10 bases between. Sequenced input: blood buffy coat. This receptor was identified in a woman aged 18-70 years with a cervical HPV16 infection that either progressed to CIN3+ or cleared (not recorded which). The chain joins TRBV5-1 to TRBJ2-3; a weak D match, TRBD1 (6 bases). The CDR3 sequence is CASSLGGGNTDTQYF. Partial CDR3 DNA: TGCGCCAGCAGCTTGGGAGGGGGAAACACAGATACG.